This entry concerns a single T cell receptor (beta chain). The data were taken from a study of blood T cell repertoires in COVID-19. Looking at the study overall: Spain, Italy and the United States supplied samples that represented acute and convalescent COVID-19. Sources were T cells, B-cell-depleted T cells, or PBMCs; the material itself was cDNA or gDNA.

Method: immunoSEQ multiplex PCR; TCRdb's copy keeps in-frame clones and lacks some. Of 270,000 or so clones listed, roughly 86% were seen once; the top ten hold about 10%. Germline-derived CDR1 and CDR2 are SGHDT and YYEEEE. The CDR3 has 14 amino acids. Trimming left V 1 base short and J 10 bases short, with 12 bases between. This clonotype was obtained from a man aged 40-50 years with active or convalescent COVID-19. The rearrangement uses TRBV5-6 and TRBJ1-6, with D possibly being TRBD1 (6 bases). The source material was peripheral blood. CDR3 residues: CASSLRGARSPLHF. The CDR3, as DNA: TGTGCCAGCAGCTTGCGGGGGGCGAGGTCACCCCTCCACTTT.